The sequence of this T cell receptor (beta chain) was determined in a study of Graves' ophthalmopathy and Graves' hyperthyroidism. Study context: Peripheral blood was obtained at first diagnosis, ahead of any treatment. Study-level findings and limits: Most expanded clonotypes from thyroid (those above 0.001 frequency) were also found in blood.

This clonotype was seen many times. The antigen is not known. Beta-chain TCR CDR3 regions were amplified from RNA transcripts. The library came from an HTBI-primed first-round RT-PCR and a second-round multiplex PCR. TCRdb analysed the multiplex PCR reads with MiXCR anew, one entry per CDR3 protein. The data hold fewer than 650,000 distinct CDR3 sequences, with about a fifth observed a single time. Researchers classed hyperthyroidism as stable given no ophthalmopathy within 18 months of follow-up. The authors enrolled newly diagnosed hyperthyroidism patients aged 18 to 65 with under 2 months' duration. The sequenced sample consisted of peripheral blood. The TCR sequence derives from a woman aged 18-30 years with stable Graves' hyperthyroidism. Some clones in this sample may be carry-over from other donors' samples.

Here the CDR3 reads CASSESLDRAFGYTF. CDR3 sequence (DNA): TGTGCCAGCAGTGAAAGCTTGGACAGGGCCTTTGGCTACACCTTC. The chain uses TRBV2 and TRBJ1-2, with TRBD1 matching over 8 bases. Germline V lookup: CDR1 SNHLY, CDR2 FYNNEI. V trimming: 2 bases; J trimming: 7 bases; junction bases outside the gene matches: 9. This CDR3 spans 15 amino acids.